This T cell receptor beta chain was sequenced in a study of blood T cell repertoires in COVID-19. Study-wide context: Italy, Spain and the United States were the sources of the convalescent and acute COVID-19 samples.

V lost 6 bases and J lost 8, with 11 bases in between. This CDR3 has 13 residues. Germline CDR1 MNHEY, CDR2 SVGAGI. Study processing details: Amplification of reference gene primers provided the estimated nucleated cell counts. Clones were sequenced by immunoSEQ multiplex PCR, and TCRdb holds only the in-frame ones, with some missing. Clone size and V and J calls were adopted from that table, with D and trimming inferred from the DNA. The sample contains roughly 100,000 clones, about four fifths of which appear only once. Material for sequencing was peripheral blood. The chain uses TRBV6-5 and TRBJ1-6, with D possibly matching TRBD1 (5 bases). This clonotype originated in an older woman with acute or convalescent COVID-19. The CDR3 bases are TGTGCCAGCAGCTCCCGGGGGGATTCACCCCTCCACTTT. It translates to CASSSRGDSPLHF.